Below are 14 T cell receptor beta chains sequenced from a single sample in a study of response to subunit inactivated influenza vaccine. Via MiXCR, TCRdb re-called the RT-PCR reads, giving one row per CDR3 protein. Here the sample spans about 570,000 distinct CDR3 sequences, around 10% being singletons. These sequences were also reported in another study, on T cells expressing NK-cell markers. As that study records: A 5'RACE template switching approach incorporating UMIs was used to make TCR beta cDNA.

Material: PBMCs from blood, obtained on the day of vaccination. All receptors come from a man aged 45 to 65 who received an inactivated influenza vaccine.

V gene TRBV12-3 or TRBV12-4 combines with J gene TRBJ2-7; 7 nucleotides match TRBD2. Losses at the gene ends were 4 bases for V and 5 bases for J; bases not matched to a gene: 8. The CDR3 loop spans 14 amino acids. DNA for the CDR3: TGTGCCAGCAGTTCTTCCGGGACTATTCACGAGCAGTACTTC. Encoded protein: CASSSSGTIHEQYF.

This clonotype occurred a few times. The rearrangement uses TRBV28 and TRBJ1-1; D ambiguous. The CDR3 covers 15 residues. Germline CDR1 is MDHEN and CDR2 is SYDVKM. The V gene lost 1 base and the J gene lost 5 bases, with 14 bases spanning the gap. Here the CDR3 DNA reads TGTGCCAGCAGTTTATTAGTTTTGGGGTCGACTGAAGCTTTCTTT. This codes for CASSLLVLGSTEAFF.

This clonotype showed up just a few times. The chain carries TRBV19 and TRBJ2-1; no reliable D call. Germline V gene lookup returns CDR1 LNHDA and CDR2 SQIVND (reference sequence). The V gene lost 1 base and the J gene lost 3 bases, with 7 bases spanning the gap. The CDR3 contains 14 residues. CDR3 bases: TGTGCCAGTAGTATAGGGATAAGCTACAATGAGCAGTTCTTC. It encodes CASSIGISYNEQFF.

This clonotype has just a few counts. The chain joins TRBV7-2 to TRBJ2-3; 8 bases agree with TRBD2. Germline lookup yields CDR1 SGHTA and CDR2 FQGNSA. The junction had 2 bases not matched to a gene; V was cut back by 3 bases and J by 6 bases. This CDR3 is 13 amino acids long. The CDR3, as DNA: TGTGCCAGCAGCTTCGCTAGCGGGGATACGCAGTATTTT. Translation: CASSFASGDTQYF.

This sequence joins TRBV30 and TRBJ2-3, with a weak D call TRBD2 (6 bases). The CDR3 spans 12 residues. Germline values: CDR1 GTSNPN, CDR2 SVGIG (reference sequence). Trimming left V 0 bases short and J 8 bases short, with 9 bases between. The CDR3 here is CAWSVLGGTQYF. The CDR3 DNA is TGTGCCTGGAGTGTACTCGGGGGTACGCAGTATTTT.

V is TRBV6-5 and J is TRBJ2-6; no clear D gene. The germline gives CDR1 MNHEY, CDR2 SVGAGI. The V end lost 2 bases, the J end lost 4 bases, and 15 bases lay between the germline ends. The CDR3 spans 17 residues. The CDR3 DNA reads as TGTGCCAGCAGTTACACTGAGGCGGTTCCAGGGGCCAACGTCCTGACTTTC. Amino acid sequence: CASSYTEAVPGANVLTF.

This clonotype was counted only a few times. The rearrangement joins TRBV4-2 to TRBJ2-3, with a weak D call TRBD1 (6 bases). The germline gives CDR1 LGHNA, CDR2 YNFKEQ. The CDR3 contains 18 residues. V shed 0 bases and J shed 4 bases, with 20 bases lying between them. The CDR3 sequence is CASSQEVLGQRQADTQYF. In DNA, the CDR3 is TGTGCCAGCAGCCAAGAGGTTTTAGGACAAAGACAGGCAGATACGCAGTATTTT.

The gene calls are TRBV29-1 and TRBJ2-2; perhaps TRBD1 as D (5 bases). V was clipped by 1 base and J by 1 base, with 10 bases between them. Looked up from germline, CDR1 is SQVTM and CDR2 is ANQGSEA. The CDR3 extends over 15 amino acids. The CDR3 protein is CSVEGDGQNTGELFF. The CDR3 region has the DNA TGCAGCGTTGAAGGAGACGGACAGAACACCGGGGAGCTGTTTTTT.

Worth noting for this clonotype: A much bigger clone sits one base away, suggesting this may be a read error. The J gene is TRBJ2-6, the V gene TRBV29-1, with D hard to call. V dropped 3 bases and J dropped 0 bases, with 15 bases sitting between them. The CDR3 covers 17 residues. Germline CDR1 SQVTM, CDR2 ANQGSEA. CDR3 loop: CSVDAPAHSSGANVLTF. The CDR3 DNA follows: TGCAGCGTTGATGCCCCGGCACACTCCTCTGGGGCCAACGTCCTGACTTTC.

The table lists this clonotype with a few counts. The J gene is TRBJ2-3, the V gene TRBV7-2, with D tentatively TRBD2 (6 bases). This CDR3 region has 15 residues. V shed 5 bases and J shed 1 base, with 13 bases lying between them. Germline lookup yields CDR1 SGHTA and CDR2 FQGNSA. This CDR3 reads CASSNGTPGTDTQYF. In nucleotides, the CDR3 is TGTGCCAGCAGCAACGGGACTCCTGGCACAGATACGCAGTATTTT.

This chain uses TRBV15 with TRBJ2-3, with a possible D match to TRBD1 (5 bases). The V and J ends lost 1 base and 4 bases respectively, with 12 bases between them. This CDR3 spans 15 amino acids. CDR1 and CDR2 from the germline V gene are LNHNV and YYDKDF (reference sequence). The CDR3 nucleotides read TGTGCCACCAGCAGAGCCCATCAAGGGGCAGATACGCAGTATTTT. Protein product: CATSRAHQGADTQYF.

The gene calls are TRBV29-1 and TRBJ2-7, with D tentatively TRBD1 (6 bases). V was shortened by 7 bases and J by 7 bases, with 17 bases between the two germline ends. Germline CDR1 SQVTM, CDR2 ANQGSEA. The CDR3 has 12 amino acids. CDR3 loop: CSGVTGNLEQYF. CDR3 coding DNA: TGCAGCGGCGTGACAGGAAATCTAGAGCAGTACTTC.

This rearrangement joins TRBV3-1 to TRBJ2-7; tentatively, D is TRBD2 (6 bases). Germline V gene data show CDR1 as LGHDT and CDR2 as YNNKEL (reference sequence). V was shortened by 1 base and J by 2 bases, with 12 bases between the two germline ends. CDR3 size: 15 residues. The CDR3 DNA reads as TGTGCCAGCAGCCAAGCCGGGACTGCTGCCTACGAGCAGTACTTC. Residues: CASSQAGTAAYEQYF.

This clonotype was seen only a few times. The CDR3: CASSPSRAVHGELFF. The CDR3 bases are TGCGCCAGCAGCCCCAGTAGGGCCGTTCACGGGGAGCTGTTTTTT. The chain combines TRBV5-1 with TRBJ2-2; no clear D gene. This CDR3 is built from 15 residues. Trimming stripped 4 bases from V and 7 bases from J, with 17 bases between. Germline CDR1 is SGHRS and CDR2 is YFSETQ.